The clone carrying this T cell receptor (beta chain) was seen at least ten times. TCRdb reanalyzed the PCR reads with MiXCR. Here the sample spans around 44,000 clones, 28% being singletons. Treatment of any kind had been given to no patient before thyroid surgery. This specimen belongs to a study of metastatic and nonmetastatic thyroid tumors. Overall study context: Repertoires of blood and of tissue (tumor or nodule) from malignant and benign thyroid patients were compared.

Trimming took 4 bases from V and 4 from J, leaving 14 bases between them. The CDR3 is 15 amino acids. Germline V gene sequence: CDR1 LGHNA, CDR2 YNFKEQ. The chain links TRBV4-2 to TRBJ2-1; D may be TRBD2 (7 bases). The origin of this receptor is a male donor with papillary thyroid cancer or a benign thyroid nodule (not recorded which). Some clones in this sample may be carry-over from other donors' samples. Sequenced material: blood. CDR3 nucleotide sequence: TGTGCCAGCAGCCTAGGCGGGGGCGGATACAATGAGCAGTTCTTC. This gives the protein CASSLGGGGYNEQFF.